These 18 T cell receptor beta chains share one sample of origin, sequenced in a study of cytomegalovirus exposure and HLA in healthy donors. With 60 Vbeta and 13 Jbeta primers, the PCR was carried out. The table came from immunoSEQ multiplex PCR; TCRdb's copy has only in-frame clones and leaves some out. The table lists some 100,000 clones, roughly 69% of them singletons, with 5.4% in the top ten. Sequences were obtained from PBMCs. These receptors originate from a woman aged 70-85 years in good health and CMV-seropositive.

The chain is built from TRBV6-1 and TRBJ2-5; a possible D gene is TRBD2 (6 bases). CDR1 and CDR2 (germline): MNHNS, SASEGT. The V and J ends lost 6 bases and 5 bases respectively, with 13 bases between them. CDR3 length equals 13 residues. In nucleotides, the CDR3 is TGTGCCAGCAGCCGGGGGTGGGGGGAGACCCAGTACTTC. Protein: CASSRGWGETQYF.

This rearrangement joins TRBV30 to TRBJ1-1; D is undetermined. Trimming shortened V by 3 bases and J by 1 base, and 15 bases separated the two germline ends. This CDR3 comprises 15 residues. The germline CDR1 and CDR2 sequences are GTSNPN and SVGIG (reference sequence). The CDR3 DNA reads as TGTGCCTGGAGGCCACCACCTCCGGGGAACACTGAAGCTTTCTTT. Translated: CAWRPPPPGNTEAFF.

This clone was detected once. The chain couples TRBV30 to TRBJ2-5; D remains unclear. Trimming removed 0 bases at V and 4 bases at J, with 12 bases between. Germline V gene data show CDR1 as GTSNPN and CDR2 as SVGIG (reference sequence). The CDR3 is 14 amino acids. Written as DNA, the CDR3 is TGTGCCTGGAGTGTATCTTTAGCTAGAGAGACCCAGTACTTC. Translation gives CAWSVSLARETQYF.

The chain couples TRBV29-1 to TRBJ1-1; the D gene is possibly TRBD1 (6 bases). The V gene's germline CDR1 is SQVTM and CDR2 ANQGSEA. The CDR3 contains 13 residues. V shed 2 bases and J shed 4 bases, with 11 bases lying between them. The CDR3 DNA reads as TGCAGCGTTGAACGGGGGGCCGGCACTGAAGCTTTCTTT. Residues: CSVERGAGTEAFF.

V gene TRBV18 combines with J gene TRBJ2-2; D gene ambiguous. The germline gives CDR1 KGHSH, CDR2 LQKENI. Deletions cut 2 bases from V and 6 bases from J, with 13 bases between. There are 15 residues in the CDR3. In DNA, the CDR3 is TGTGCCAGCTCACCAAGGCAGGCCATCCCCGGGGAGCTGTTTTTT. As protein: CASSPRQAIPGELFF.

For the CDR3, the DNA is TGTGCCAGCAGCACCCAGGGGCTCGTGACTGAAGCTTTCTTT. Translated, it gives CASSTQGLVTEAFF. The V gene is TRBV7-9, the J gene TRBJ1-1; TRBD1 might be the D (6 bases). The germline V gene has CDR1 SEHNR and CDR2 FQNEAQ (reference sequence). This CDR3 comprises 14 residues. V was shortened by 5 bases and J by 5 bases, with 15 bases between the two germline ends.

V gene TRBV6-6 combines with J gene TRBJ1-3; 7 bases are shared with TRBD1. This CDR3 is built from 15 residues. Germline assignment: CDR1 MNHNY and CDR2 SVGAGI (reference sequence). The trim removed 4 bases at V and 4 bases at J, leaving 7 bases unmatched. CDR3 sequence: CASSWGTVLGNTIYF. The CDR3, as DNA: TGTGCCAGCAGTTGGGGGACAGTGCTCGGAAACACCATATATTTT.

The chain recombines TRBV13 with TRBJ1-2, with TRBD1 identical over 8 bases. The trim removed 2 bases at V and 4 bases at J, leaving 6 bases unmatched. Germline assignment: CDR1 PRHDT and CDR2 FYEKMQ (reference sequence). This CDR3 comprises 15 residues. CDR3 in DNA: TGTGCCAGCAGCTTACGGACAGGGTTACCCTATGGCTACACCTTC. Translated, it gives CASSLRTGLPYGYTF.

V usage is TRBV4-1 and J usage is TRBJ2-1, with TRBD2 matching over 12 bases. Germline-derived CDR1 and CDR2 are MGHRA and YSYEKL. The V and J ends lost 2 bases and 0 bases, in that order; junction bases with no gene match: 5. This CDR3 spans 18 amino acids. CDR3 residues: CASSQQTSGGSSYNEQFF. The CDR3 DNA reads TGCGCCAGCAGCCAACAGACTAGCGGGGGAAGCTCCTACAATGAGCAGTTCTTC.

CDR3 nucleotides: TGTGCCAGCAGCGTATGGGACAGCTCTGGAAACACCATATATTTT. Translation gives CASSVWDSSGNTIYF. This chain links TRBV9 with TRBJ1-3; 7 bases fit TRBD1. CDR1 and CDR2 (germline): SGDLS, YYNGEE. This CDR3 is built from 15 residues. V dropped 1 base and J dropped 0; count of bases not matched to a gene: 1.

The J gene is TRBJ1-1, the V gene TRBV5-6, with 9 positions matching TRBD1. The V and J ends lost 3 bases and 11 bases, in that order; junction bases with no gene match: 5. CDR3 size: 12 residues. CDR1 is SGHDT, CDR2 YYEEEE, per germline. CDR3 sequence (DNA): TGTGCCAGCAGCTCAACAGGGGGCGACGCTTTCTTT. This gives the protein CASSSTGGDAFF.

This clone was counted only a few times. DNA for the CDR3: TGTGCCAGCAGCGTAGCTACTACCCAGGGAAGATTGGGCTACACCTTC. Amino acid sequence: CASSVATTQGRLGYTF. This sequence joins TRBV9 and TRBJ1-2; D is perhaps TRBD1 (5 bases). This CDR3 comprises 16 residues. The germline V and J ends were trimmed by 0 bases and 8 bases, with 20 bases remaining between them. Germline CDR1 SGDLS, CDR2 YYNGEE.

The rearrangement joins TRBV7-9 to TRBJ1-6, with a weak D call TRBD1 (5 bases). V was shortened by 1 base and J by 9 bases, with 10 bases between the two germline ends. This CDR3 has 14 amino acids. Germline CDR1 SEHNR, CDR2 FQNEAQ (reference sequence). This CDR3 reads CASSLGGEVSPLHF. The CDR3 DNA is TGTGCCAGCAGCTTAGGAGGGGAGGTTTCACCCCTCCACTTT.

In its sample, this clone was seen a few times. This chain links TRBV6-5 with TRBJ2-1, with D perhaps TRBD1 (6 bases). The germline V gene encodes CDR1 MNHEY and CDR2 SVGAGI. The CDR3 length is 14 residues. Trimming removed 3 bases at V and 10 bases at J, with 16 bases between. For the CDR3, the DNA is TGTGCCAGCAGTTATACGGGTTCAAGGGGGGAGCAGTTCTTC. Translated: CASSYTGSRGEQFF.

The chain has TRBV19 and TRBJ1-5; D is uncertain. The germline V gene has CDR1 LNHDA and CDR2 SQIVND (reference sequence). This CDR3 contains 14 residues. V was trimmed by 5 bases and J by 3 bases, leaving 11 bases between them. CDR3 sequence: CASSLSRNNQPQHF. The CDR3 nucleotides read TGTGCCAGTAGTCTATCCAGGAACAATCAGCCCCAGCATTTT. The variable domain in full, with the rest retrieved from reference TRBV19 and TRBJ1-5, is DGGITQSPKYLFRKEGQNVTLSCEQNLNHDAMYWYRQDPGQGLRLIYYSQIVNDFQKGDIAEGYSVSREKKESFPLTVTSAQKNPTAFYLCASSLSRNNQPQHFGDGTRLSIL.

This sequence joins TRBV7-8 and TRBJ2-1, with TRBD2 matching over 10 bases. The trim removed 6 bases at V and 7 bases at J, leaving 6 bases unmatched. The germline CDR1 and CDR2 sequences are SGHVS and FQNEAQ. CDR3 length equals 14 residues. CDR3 in amino acids: CASRLLAGSNEQFF. The CDR3 DNA sequence: TGTGCCAGCAGACTACTAGCGGGGAGTAATGAGCAGTTCTTC.

This chain uses TRBV4-2 with TRBJ2-3, with 7 nucleotides matching TRBD1. After removal of 3 bases from V and 2 bases from J, the junction contained 8 bases not matched to a gene. CDR1 is LGHNA, CDR2 YNFKEQ, per germline. The CDR3 is 16 residues long. CDR3 residues: CASSHQGERNTDTQYF. The CDR3 nucleotides are TGTGCCAGCAGCCATCAGGGGGAGCGGAACACAGATACGCAGTATTTT.

The count of this clone is one. The chain is built from TRBV30 and TRBJ2-3, with D maybe TRBD2 (5 bases). V was clipped by 3 bases and J by 6 bases, with 13 bases between them. The CDR3 loop spans 13 amino acids. CDR1 is GTSNPN, CDR2 SVGIG, per germline (reference sequence). CDR3 sequence (DNA): TGTGCCTGGAGCGGCGGACTGGGGGATACGCAGTATTTT. Protein product: CAWSGGLGDTQYF.